This entry describes one T cell receptor (beta chain). This entry comes from a study of blood T cells in healthy people across ages. A second PCR of about 7 to 12 cycles used a sample-barcoded 5' primer and a J-beta primer mix. One entry per CDR3 protein results from TCRdb running MiXCR on the 5' RACE reads. The sample includes almost 1 million distinct CDR3 sequences, around 54% of them seen just once. The TCR was taken from a woman in her sixties or seventies in good health. The sample comprised blood.

The CDR3: CASSRTGSENIQYF. CDR3 DNA sequence: TGCGCCAGCAGCCGGACAGGGTCCGAAAACATTCAGTACTTC. The V gene is TRBV4-1, the J gene TRBJ2-4; 8 nucleotides agree with TRBD1. The germline CDR1 and CDR2 sequences are MGHRA and YSYEKL. This CDR3 comprises 14 residues. With 4 bases clipped from V and 5 bases from J, the junction kept 4 bases outside the gene matches.